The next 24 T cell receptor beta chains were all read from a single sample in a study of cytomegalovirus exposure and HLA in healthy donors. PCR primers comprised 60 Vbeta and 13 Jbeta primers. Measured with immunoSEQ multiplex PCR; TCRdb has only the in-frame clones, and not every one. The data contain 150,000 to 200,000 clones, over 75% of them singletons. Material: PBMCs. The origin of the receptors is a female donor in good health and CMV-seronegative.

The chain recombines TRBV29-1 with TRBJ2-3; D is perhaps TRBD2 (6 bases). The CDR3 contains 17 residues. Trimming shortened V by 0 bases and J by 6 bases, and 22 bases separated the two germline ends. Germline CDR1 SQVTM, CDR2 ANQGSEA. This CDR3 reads CSVEDRRGSIGGDTQYF. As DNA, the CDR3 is TGCAGCGTTGAAGATCGAAGGGGATCAATAGGAGGGGATACGCAGTATTTT.

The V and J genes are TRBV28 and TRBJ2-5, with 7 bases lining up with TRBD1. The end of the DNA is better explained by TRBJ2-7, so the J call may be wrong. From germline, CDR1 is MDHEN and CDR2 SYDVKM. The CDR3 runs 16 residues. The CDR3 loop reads CASSFGLGTATYEQYF. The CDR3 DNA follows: TGTGCCAGCAGTTTTGGGTTGGGGACAGCTACCTACGAGCAGTACTTC.

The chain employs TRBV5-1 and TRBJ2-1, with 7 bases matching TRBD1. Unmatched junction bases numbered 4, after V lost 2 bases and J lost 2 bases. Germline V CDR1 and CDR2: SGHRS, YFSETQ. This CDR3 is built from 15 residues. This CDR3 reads CASSFDRVPYNEQFF. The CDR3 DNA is TGCGCCAGCAGCTTTGACAGGGTACCCTACAATGAGCAGTTCTTC.

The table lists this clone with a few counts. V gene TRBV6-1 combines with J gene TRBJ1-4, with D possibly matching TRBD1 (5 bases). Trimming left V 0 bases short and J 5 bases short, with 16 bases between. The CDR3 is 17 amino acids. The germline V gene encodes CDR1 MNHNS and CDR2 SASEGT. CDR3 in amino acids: CASSEALSGGKNEKLFF. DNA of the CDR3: TGTGCCAGCAGTGAAGCGCTTTCGGGGGGGAAAAATGAAAAACTGTTTTTT.

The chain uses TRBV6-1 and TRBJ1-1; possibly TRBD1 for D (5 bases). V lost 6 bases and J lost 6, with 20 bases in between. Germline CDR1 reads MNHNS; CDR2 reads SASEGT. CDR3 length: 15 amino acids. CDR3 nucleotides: TGTGCCAGCAGCGCCGGACACCAGATTGTATCTGAAGCTTTCTTT. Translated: CASSAGHQIVSEAFF.

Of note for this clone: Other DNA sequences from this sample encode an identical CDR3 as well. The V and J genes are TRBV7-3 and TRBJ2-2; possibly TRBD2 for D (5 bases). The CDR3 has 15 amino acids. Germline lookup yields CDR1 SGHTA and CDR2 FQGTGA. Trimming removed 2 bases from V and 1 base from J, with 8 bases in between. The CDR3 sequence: CASSLAGLNTGELFF. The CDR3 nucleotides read TGTGCCAGCAGCTTAGCGGGTTTGAACACCGGGGAGCTGTTTTTT.

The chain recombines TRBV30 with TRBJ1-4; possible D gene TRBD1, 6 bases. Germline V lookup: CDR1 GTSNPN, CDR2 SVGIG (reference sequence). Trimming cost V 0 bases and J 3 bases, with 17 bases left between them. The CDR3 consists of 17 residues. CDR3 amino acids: CAWSVQGSKYSNEKLFF. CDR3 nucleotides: TGTGCCTGGAGTGTACAGGGCTCCAAGTACTCTAATGAAAAACTGTTTTTT.

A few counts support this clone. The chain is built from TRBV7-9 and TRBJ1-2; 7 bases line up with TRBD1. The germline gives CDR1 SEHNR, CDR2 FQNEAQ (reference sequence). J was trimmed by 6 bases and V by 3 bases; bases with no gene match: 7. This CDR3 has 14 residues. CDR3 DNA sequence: TGTGCCAGCAGCTTCATCCAAGACAGGGATGGCTACACCTTC. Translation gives CASSFIQDRDGYTF.

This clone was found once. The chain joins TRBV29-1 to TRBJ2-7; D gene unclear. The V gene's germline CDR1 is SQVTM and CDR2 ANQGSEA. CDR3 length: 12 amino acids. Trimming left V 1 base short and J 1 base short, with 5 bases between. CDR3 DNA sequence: TGCAGCGTTGAAGGCACATCCTACGAGCAGTACTTC. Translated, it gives CSVEGTSYEQYF.

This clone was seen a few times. The CDR3 nucleotides are TGCGCCAGCAGCCAAGATTGGACAGGGAACACTGAAGCTTTCTTT. It codes for CASSQDWTGNTEAFF. This chain connects TRBV4-3 to TRBJ1-1; 7 bases fit TRBD1. The germline V gene encodes CDR1 LGHNA and CDR2 YSLEER. V lost 0 bases and J lost 1; bases outside the gene matches: 2. The CDR3 contains 15 residues.

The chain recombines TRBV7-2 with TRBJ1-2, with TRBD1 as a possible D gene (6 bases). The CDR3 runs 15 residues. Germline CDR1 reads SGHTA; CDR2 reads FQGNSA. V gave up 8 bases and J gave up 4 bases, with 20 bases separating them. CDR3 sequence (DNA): TGTGCCAGCTCCTCTTCTGGGGGCACGGGCTATGGCTACACCTTC. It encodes CASSSSGGTGYGYTF.

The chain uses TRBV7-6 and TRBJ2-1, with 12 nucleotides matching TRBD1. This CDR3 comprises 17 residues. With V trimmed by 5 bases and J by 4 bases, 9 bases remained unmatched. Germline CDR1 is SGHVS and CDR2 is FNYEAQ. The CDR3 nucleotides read TGTGCCAGCAGCCCTGGGACAGGGGGCAGTTTATACAATGAGCAGTTCTTC. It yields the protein CASSPGTGGSLYNEQFF.

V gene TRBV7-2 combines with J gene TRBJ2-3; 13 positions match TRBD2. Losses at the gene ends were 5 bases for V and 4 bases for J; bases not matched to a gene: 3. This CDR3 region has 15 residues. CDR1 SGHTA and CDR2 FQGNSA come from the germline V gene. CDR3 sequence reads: CASSPLAGGPDTQYF. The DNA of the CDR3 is TGTGCCAGCAGCCCACTAGCGGGGGGGCCAGATACGCAGTATTTT. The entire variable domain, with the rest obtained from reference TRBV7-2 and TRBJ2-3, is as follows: GAGVSQSPSNKVTEKGKDVELRCDPISGHTALYWYRQSLGQGLEFLIYFQGNSAPDKSGLPSDRFSAERTGGSVSTLTIQRTQQEDSAVYLCASSPLAGGPDTQYFGPGTRLTVL.

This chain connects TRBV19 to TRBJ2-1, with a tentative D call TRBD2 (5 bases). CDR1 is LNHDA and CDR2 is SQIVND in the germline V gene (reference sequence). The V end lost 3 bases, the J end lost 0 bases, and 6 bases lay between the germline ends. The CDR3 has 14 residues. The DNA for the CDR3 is TGTGCCAGTAGTATCAGCGGCTCCTACAATGAGCAGTTCTTC. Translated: CASSISGSYNEQFF.

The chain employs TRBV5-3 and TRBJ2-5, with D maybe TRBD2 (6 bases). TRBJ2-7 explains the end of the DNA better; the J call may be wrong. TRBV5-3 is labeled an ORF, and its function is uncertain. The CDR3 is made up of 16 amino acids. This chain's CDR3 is CARSREQERGPYEQYF. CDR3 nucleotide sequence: TGTGCCAGAAGCCGGGAGCAGGAGCGAGGGCCCTACGAGCAGTACTTC.

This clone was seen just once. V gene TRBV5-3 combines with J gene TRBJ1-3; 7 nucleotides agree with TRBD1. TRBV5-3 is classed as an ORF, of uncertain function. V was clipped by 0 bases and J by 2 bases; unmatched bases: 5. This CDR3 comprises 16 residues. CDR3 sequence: CARSLVEGAAGNTIYF. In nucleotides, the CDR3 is TGTGCCAGAAGCTTGGTGGAGGGGGCAGCTGGAAACACCATATATTTT.

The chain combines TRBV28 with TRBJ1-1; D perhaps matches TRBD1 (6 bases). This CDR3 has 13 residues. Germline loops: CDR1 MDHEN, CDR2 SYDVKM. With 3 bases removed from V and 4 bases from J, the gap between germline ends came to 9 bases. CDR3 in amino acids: CASSFRGGTEAFF. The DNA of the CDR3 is TGTGCCAGCAGTTTCAGGGGCGGCACTGAAGCTTTCTTT.

The CDR3 loop reads CASSSRLQGARRNTEAFF. CDR3 in DNA: TGTGCCAGCAGCTCCCGACTACAGGGGGCGAGGAGGAACACTGAAGCTTTCTTT. The rearrangement joins TRBV7-7 to TRBJ1-1, with 9 nucleotides matching TRBD1. This CDR3 spans 18 amino acids. V shed 4 bases, J shed 1 base, and the junction held 13 bases outside the gene matches. From germline, CDR1 is SSHAT and CDR2 FNYEAQ (reference sequence). The full variable domain, its missing parts supplied by reference TRBV7-7 and TRBJ1-1, is GAGVSQSPRYKVTKRGQDVTLRCDPISSHATLYWYQQALGQGPEFLTYFNYEAQPDKSGLPSDRFSAERPEGSISTLTIQRTEQRDSAMYRCASSSRLQGARRNTEAFFGQGTRLTVV.

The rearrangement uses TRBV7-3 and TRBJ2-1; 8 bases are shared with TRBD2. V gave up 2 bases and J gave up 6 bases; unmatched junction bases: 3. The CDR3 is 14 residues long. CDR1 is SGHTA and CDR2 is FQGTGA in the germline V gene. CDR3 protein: CASSLLAGRNEQFF. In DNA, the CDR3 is TGTGCCAGCAGCTTATTAGCGGGACGCAATGAGCAGTTCTTC.

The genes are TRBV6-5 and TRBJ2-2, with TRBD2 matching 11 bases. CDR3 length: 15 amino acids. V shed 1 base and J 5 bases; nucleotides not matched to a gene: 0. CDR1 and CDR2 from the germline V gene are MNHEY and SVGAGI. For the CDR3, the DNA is TGTGCCAGCAGTTACTGGACTAGCGGGACCGGGGAGCTGTTTTTT. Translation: CASSYWTSGTGELFF.

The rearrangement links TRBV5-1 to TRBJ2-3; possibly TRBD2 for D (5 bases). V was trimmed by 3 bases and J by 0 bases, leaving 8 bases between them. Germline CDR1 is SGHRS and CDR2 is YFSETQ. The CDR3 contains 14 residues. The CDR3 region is CASSSSGSTDTQYF. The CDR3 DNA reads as TGCGCCAGCAGCTCCTCGGGGAGCACAGATACGCAGTATTTT.

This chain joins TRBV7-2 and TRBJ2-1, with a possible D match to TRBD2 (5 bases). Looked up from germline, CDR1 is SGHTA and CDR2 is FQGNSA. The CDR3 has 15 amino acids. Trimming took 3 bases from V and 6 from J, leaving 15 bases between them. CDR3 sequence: CASSFTSGIGNEQFF. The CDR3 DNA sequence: TGTGCCAGCAGCTTCACTAGTGGAATAGGCAATGAGCAGTTCTTC.

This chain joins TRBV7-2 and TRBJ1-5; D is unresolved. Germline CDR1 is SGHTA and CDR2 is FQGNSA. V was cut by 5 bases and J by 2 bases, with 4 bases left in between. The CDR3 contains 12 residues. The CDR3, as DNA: TGTGCCAGCAGCCCTCGCAATCAGCCCCAGCATTTT. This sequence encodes CASSPRNQPQHF.

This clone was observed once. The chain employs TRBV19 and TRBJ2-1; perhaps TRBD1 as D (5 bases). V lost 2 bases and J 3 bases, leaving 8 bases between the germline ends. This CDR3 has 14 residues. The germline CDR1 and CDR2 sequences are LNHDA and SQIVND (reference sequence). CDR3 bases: TGTGCCAGTAGTATAAGAGACAGCTACAATGAGCAGTTCTTC. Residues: CASSIRDSYNEQFF.